A selection of T cell receptor beta chains follows, all from one sample in a study of blood T cells in healthy people across ages. TCRdb ran MiXCR on the 5' RACE reads and lists one entry per CDR3 protein. The data contain hundreds of thousands of distinct CDR3 sequences, around 24% of them seen just once; the ten biggest clones take up around 10%. Separately, the same data were catalogued under a study of T cells of mothers and their children.

The sample taken for sequencing was blood. Source of these receptors: a boy between 10 and 17 years old in good health. Both conserved end residues are trimmed from each CDR3. Some rows have no size entry. The others give once, few or many, or a class for an expanded clone.

V: TRBV3-1
J: TRBJ1-6
length: 10
size: few
CDR3: ASSPTNSPLH

V: TRBV5-1
J: TRBJ2-1
length: 12
size: few
CDR3: ASSFSREVDEQL

V: TRBV21-1
J: NA
length: 10
size: few
CDR3: ASNLYSHEQY

V: TRBV7-9
J: TRBJ1-1
length: 12
size: few
CDR3: ASSFGPSNTEAF

V: TRBV7-2
J: TRBJ2-3
length: 14
size: NA
CDR3: ASSSWTGGRSDTQY

V: TRBV9
J: TRBJ1-1
length: 11
size: many
CDR3: ASSPRQDTEAF

V: TRBV29-1
J: TRBJ2-3
length: 12
size: NA
CDR3: SVAGLASTDTQY

V: TRBV19
J: NA
length: 14
size: NA
CDR3: ASSIGGYRGGYEQY

V: TRBV5-1
J: TRBJ1-2
length: 11
size: few
CDR3: ASSFRFGGGYT

V: TRBV28
J: TRBJ2-2
length: 12
size: few
CDR3: ARDRQGHTGELF

V: TRBV5-1
J: TRBJ1-5
length: 12
size: few
CDR3: ASSATTGDQPQH

V: TRBV4-1
J: TRBJ2-4
length: 18
size: NA
CDR3: ASSQKGPEGLADPKNIQY

V: TRBV19
J: TRBJ1-1
length: 11
size: NA
CDR3: ASSIGGDAEAF

V: TRBV7-2
J: TRBJ1-6
length: 12
size: many
CDR3: ASSLEDKRSPLH

V: TRBV5-1
J: TRBJ1-2
length: 13
size: few
CDR3: ASSSTTDKVYGYT

V: TRBV20-1
J: TRBJ2-3
length: 17
size: NA
CDR3: SATGTGNLLGGRTDTQY

V: TRBV6-2/TRBV6-3
J: TRBJ1-2
length: 11
size: few
CDR3: ASSPPPNYGYT

V: TRBV25-1
J: TRBJ2-7
length: 15
size: few
CDR3: ASSELSWDRVSHEQY

V: TRBV4-3
J: TRBJ2-1
length: 14
size: NA
CDR3: ASSQDRGVLYNEQF

V: TRBV27
J: NA
length: 11
size: few
CDR3: ASSPEPLSEQF

V: TRBV6-7
J: TRBJ2-1
length: 16
size: few
CDR3: ASSQTGLKRERNNEQF

V: TRBV7-2
J: TRBJ2-7
length: 12
size: few
CDR3: ASSLRSAGNEQY

V: TRBV29-1
J: TRBJ2-5
length: 11
size: NA
CDR3: SVALAGGETQY

V: TRBV7-2
J: TRBJ2-3
length: 13
size: many
CDR3: ASSLSGVSTDTQY

V: TRBV7-2
J: TRBJ2-3
length: 16
size: NA
CDR3: ASSLGSYTGWVTDTQY

V: TRBV2
J: TRBJ2-1
length: 15
size: NA
CDR3: ASSENHRDRAYNEQF

V: TRBV5-1
J: TRBJ2-7
length: 12
size: few
CDR3: ASSFRQGDYEQY

V: TRBV6-5
J: TRBJ2-1
length: 14
size: NA
CDR3: ASSHTSGYSYNEQF

V: TRBV30
J: TRBJ2-7
length: 11
size: NA
CDR3: AWSRTGRYEQY

V: TRBV6-1
J: TRBJ2-5
length: 14
size: few
CDR3: ASSDPGRGRGETQY

V: TRBV28
J: TRBJ2-5
length: 9
size: few
CDR3: ASSSTPSQY

V: TRBV12-3/TRBV12-4
J: TRBJ2-3
length: 13
size: NA
CDR3: ASSLMTGGPHTQY

V: TRBV7-9
J: TRBJ1-2
length: 13
size: NA
CDR3: ASIEEQGDNYGYT

V: TRBV18
J: TRBJ1-5
length: 16
size: few
CDR3: ASSPLRAGPDANQPQH

V: TRBV12-3/TRBV12-4
J: TRBJ2-1
length: 12
size: NA
CDR3: ASATSGGAHEQL

V: TRBV7-2
J: TRBJ2-5
length: 14
size: few
CDR3: ASSLDHGQGEETQY

V: TRBV19
J: TRBJ2-3
length: 9
size: few
CDR3: ASSIWDTQY

V: TRBV6-2/TRBV6-3
J: TRBJ2-1
length: 15
size: few
CDR3: ASSLLAGGNSYNEQF

V: TRBV7-2
J: TRBJ2-6
length: 15
size: few
CDR3: ASRSDRGVTGANVLT

V: TRBV4-3
J: TRBJ2-4
length: 14
size: NA
CDR3: ASSQDFLIAKNIQY

V: TRBV11-1
J: TRBJ2-3
length: 18
size: few
CDR3: ASSPTFQFAHLFDGDTQY

V: TRBV7-9
J: TRBJ1-1
length: 13
size: few
CDR3: ASSTEGGAFGEAF

V: TRBV7-3
J: TRBJ2-3
length: 14
size: few
CDR3: ASSLGVGSGTDTQY

V: TRBV7-2
J: TRBJ2-5
length: 12
size: NA
CDR3: ASSMGQGSGEQY

V: TRBV6-2/TRBV6-3
J: TRBJ2-5
length: 14
size: NA
CDR3: ASSPWASGAQETQY

V: TRBV25-1
J: TRBJ2-7
length: 12
size: NA
CDR3: ASSEVSRRGEQY

V: TRBV9
J: TRBJ2-3
length: 12
size: NA
CDR3: ASSARGGMKTQY

V: TRBV28
J: TRBJ1-2
length: 9
size: few
CDR3: ASSLRTVIT

V: TRBV29-1
J: TRBJ2-7
length: 11
size: many
CDR3: SVGRGYSYEQY

V: TRBV29-1
J: TRBJ2-2
length: 10
size: NA
CDR3: SVRQDTGELF

V: TRBV18
J: TRBJ2-2
length: 13
size: few
CDR3: ASSLREGNTGELF

V: TRBV15
J: TRBJ1-4
length: 12
size: NA
CDR3: ATSAGATNEKLF

V: TRBV29-1
J: TRBJ2-3
length: 13
size: few
CDR3: SVEDDSGHPDTQY

V: TRBV7-2
J: TRBJ2-1
length: 13
size: few
CDR3: ASSYGQGGYNEQF

V: TRBV27
J: TRBJ2-5
length: 11
size: NA
CDR3: ASREREEETQY

V: TRBV12-5
J: TRBJ2-1
length: 15
size: NA
CDR3: ASGLGLAGVPHNEQF

V: TRBV9
J: TRBJ1-1
length: 12
size: few
CDR3: ASSGGDRSTEAF

V: TRBV7-2
J: TRBJ1-5
length: 12
size: few
CDR3: ASSPRAGGQPQH

V: TRBV18
J: TRBJ2-5
length: 11
size: NA
CDR3: ASSLLHQETQY

V: TRBV20-1
J: TRBJ2-3
length: 12
size: once
CDR3: SAGERGYTDTQY